A selection of T cell receptor beta chains follows, all from one sample in a study of OX40 agonist ivuxolimab in advanced cancers. The repertoire was sequenced with immunoSEQ multiplex PCR; TCRdb's copy has only in-frame clones and lacks some. The sample shows over 70,000 clones, about 87% of them seen only once. The input for sequencing was CD4+ or CD8+ T cells sorted from blood, taken in a trial of the OX40 agonist ivuxolimab. Receptors were obtained from an adult with an advanced solid tumor such as melanoma, head and neck, liver or kidney cancer. Each CDR3 is given with its conserved first and last residue. The order of the fields is V gene, D gene, clone size, J gene, CDR3 DNA, CDR3 protein. A D gene is named only where the DNA matches it firmly. The listing skips clone size in some rows; elsewhere it reads once, few, many or a size class.

>TRBV29-1|.|.|TRBJ1-1
TGCAGCGTGCTAAGGAGCGAAGCTTTCTTT
CSVLRSEAFF
>TRBV6-6|TRBD1|.|TRBJ1-4
TGTGCCAGCAGTTACTCCTTTGGGACAGCTAATGAAAAACTGTTTTTT
CASSYSFGTANEKLFF
>TRBV5-4|TRBD2|few|TRBJ2-7
TGTGCCAGCAGCTCTACTAGCGTAGGCGAGCAGTACTTC
CASSSTSVGEQYF
>TRBV27|.|once|TRBJ2-1
TGTGCCAGCAGTTTCGGGGTCTCCTACAATGAGCAGTTCTTC
CASSFGVSYNEQFF
>TRBV10-3|.|.|TRBJ1-5
TGTGCCATCACAGAACGGGGTGGAGGCAATCAGCCCCAGCATTTT
CAITERGGGNQPQHF
>TRBV2|.|.|TRBJ2-4
TGTGCCAGCAGTGGGCACAGGGCTGAGTACTTC
CASSGHRAEYF
>TRBV12-1|.|.|TRBJ1-5
TGTGCCAGCAGCCCTCTGAGGTATAGCAATCAGCCCCAGCATTTT
CASSPLRYSNQPQHF
>TRBV30|TRBD1|.|TRBJ1-2
TGTGCCTGGAGCTCCGGGGACAGGTTCGGCTACACCTTC
CAWSSGDRFGYTF
>TRBV11-3|TRBD1|.|TRBJ1-5
TGTGCCAGCGGAAAGCAGGGGGGAAATAGCAATCAGCCCCAGCATTTT
CASGKQGGNSNQPQHF
>TRBV5-8|.|.|TRBJ1-1
TGTGCCAGCAGGACAGTGCGGAACAGTAACACTGAAGCTTTCTTT
CASRTVRNSNTEAFF
>TRBV30|.|many|TRBJ1-1
TGTGCCTGGAGTGATGTTGGGACTGAAGCTTTCTTT
CAWSDVGTEAFF
>TRBV7-6|.|.|TRBJ1-4
TGTGCCAGCAGCTTAGGGGACCCTAATGAAAAACTGTTTTTT
CASSLGDPNEKLFF
>TRBV10-2|TRBD1|.|TRBJ1-5
TGCGCCAGCAGTCCGACAGGGGGCCGGACCAATCAGCCCCAGCATTTT
CASSPTGGRTNQPQHF
>TRBV5-1|.|few|TRBJ1-2
TGCGCCAGCAGCACCGACAGCTACGCCTATGGCTACACCTTC
CASSTDSYAYGYTF
>TRBV9|.|.|TRBJ2-7
TGTGCCAGCAGCACCGGCAGGGGATCCCCCTACGAGCAGTACTTC
CASSTGRGSPYEQYF
>TRBV27|TRBD2|.|TRBJ2-3
TGTGCCAGCAGTTTCGGCGGGAGTCCCGATACGCAGTATTTT
CASSFGGSPDTQYF
>TRBV6-5|.|once|TRBJ2-2
TGTGCCAGCAGTTACTCGACCACCGGGGAGCTGTTTTTT
CASSYSTTGELFF
>TRBV29-1|.|once|TRBJ2-3
TGCAGCGCTGCGGGGGGGGGACAGGGAACAGATACGCAGTATTTT
CSAAGGGQGTDTQYF
>TRBV2|TRBD2|.|TRBJ2-6
TGTGCCGGCGGGGGGAAGAGCTCTGGGGCCAACGTCCTGACTTTC
CAGGGKSSGANVLTF
>TRBV2|.|.|TRBJ2-7
TGTGCCAGCAGTGACCAGGGTCGGAACTACGAGCAGTACTTC
CASSDQGRNYEQYF
>TRBV4-1|.|.|TRBJ1-4
TGCGCCAGCAGCCAATGGCGGGCCCTCGTAGCCAGCTCCGCAACTAATGAAAAACTGTTTTTT
CASSQWRALVASSATNEKLFF
>TRBV30|TRBD1|.|TRBJ2-1
TGTGCCTGGAGTGAGGGACAGGGTCACAATGAGCAGTTCTTC
CAWSEGQGHNEQFF
>TRBV4-1|.|.|TRBJ1-2
TGCGCCAGCAGCCAAGAAGACAACTTCTACTATGGCTACACCTTC
CASSQEDNFYYGYTF
>TRBV27|TRBD2|.|TRBJ2-1
TGTGCCAGCAGTCTCGGGACTAGCGGATACAATGAGCAGTTCTTC
CASSLGTSGYNEQFF
>TRBV28|.|once|TRBJ2-7
TGTGCCAGCAGTGAGAGCAGGGTCGGTTACGAGCAGTACTTC
CASSESRVGYEQYF
>TRBV11-3|.|.|TRBJ2-5
TGTGCCAGCAGCTCGATATTCCAAGAGACCCAGTACTTC
CASSSIFQETQYF
>TRBV28|TRBD2|.|TRBJ2-3
TGTGCCAGCAGTACGGGACTAGCGGGAGATTACACAGATACGCAGTATTTT
CASSTGLAGDYTDTQYF
>TRBV19|TRBD2|.|TRBJ2-3
TGTGCCAGTAGTATGACGAGCGGGAGAACCTTCACAGATACGCAGTATTTT
CASSMTSGRTFTDTQYF
>TRBV29-1|TRBD2|.|TRBJ2-3
TGCAGCGTTCTAGCGGGAGTAAGCACAGATACGCAGTATTTT
CSVLAGVSTDTQYF
>TRBV7-6|TRBD1|.|TRBJ1-2
TGTGCCAGCAGCTTAGAACAGGGGGTGGGCTACACCTTC
CASSLEQGVGYTF
>TRBV5-6|.|.|TRBJ1-6
TGTGCCAGCAGCTTTATCGGGGGGACACCCCTCCACTTT
CASSFIGGTPLHF
>TRBV27|.|.|TRBJ1-2
TGTGCCAGCAGTGGTTGGAGTGGGGGCTACACCTTC
CASSGWSGGYTF
>TRBV5-5|.|.|TRBJ2-7
TGTGCCAGCAGCTCCGACAGGCGGGGGGAGCAGTACTTC
CASSSDRRGEQYF
>TRBV30|.|.|TRBJ2-7
TGTGCCTGGAACCCGGACAGATACTACGAGCAGTACTTC
CAWNPDRYYEQYF
>TRBV11-2|.|.|TRBJ2-2
TGTGCCAGCAGCACGCTCCCGGGACGTAGCGGGGAGCTGTTTTTT
CASSTLPGRSGELFF
>TRBV6-6|.|.|TRBJ2-7
TGTGCCAGCAGTTCCTCTCTCAGAACACTCGAGCAGTACTTC
CASSSSLRTLEQYF